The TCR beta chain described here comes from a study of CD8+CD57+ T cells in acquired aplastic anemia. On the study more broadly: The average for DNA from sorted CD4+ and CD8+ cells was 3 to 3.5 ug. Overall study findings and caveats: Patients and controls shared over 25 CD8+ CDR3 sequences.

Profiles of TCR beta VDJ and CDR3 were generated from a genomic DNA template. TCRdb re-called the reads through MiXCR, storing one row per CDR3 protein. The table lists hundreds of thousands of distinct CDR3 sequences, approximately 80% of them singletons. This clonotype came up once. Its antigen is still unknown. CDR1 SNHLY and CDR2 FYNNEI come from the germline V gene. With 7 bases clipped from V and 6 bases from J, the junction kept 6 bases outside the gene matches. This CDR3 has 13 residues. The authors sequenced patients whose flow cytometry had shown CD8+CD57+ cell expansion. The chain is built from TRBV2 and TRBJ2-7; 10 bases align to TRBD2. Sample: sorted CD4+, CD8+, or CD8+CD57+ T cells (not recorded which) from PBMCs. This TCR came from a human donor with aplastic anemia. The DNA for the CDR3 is TGTGCCAGCAAACGACTAGCGGGCTCCGAGCAGTACTTC. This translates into CASKRLAGSEQYF.